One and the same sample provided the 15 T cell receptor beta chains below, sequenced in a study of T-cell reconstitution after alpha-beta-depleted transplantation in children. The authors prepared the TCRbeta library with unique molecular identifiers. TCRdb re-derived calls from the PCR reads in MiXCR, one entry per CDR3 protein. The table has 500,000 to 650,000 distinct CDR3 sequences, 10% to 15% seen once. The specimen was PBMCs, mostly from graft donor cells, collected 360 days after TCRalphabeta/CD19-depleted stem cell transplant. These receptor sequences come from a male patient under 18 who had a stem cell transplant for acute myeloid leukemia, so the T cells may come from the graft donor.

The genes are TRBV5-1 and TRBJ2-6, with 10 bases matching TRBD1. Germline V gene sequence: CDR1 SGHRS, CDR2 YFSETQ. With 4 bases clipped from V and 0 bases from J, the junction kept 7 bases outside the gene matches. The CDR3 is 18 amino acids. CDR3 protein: CASSLRTGGSSGANVLTF. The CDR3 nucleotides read TGCGCCAGCAGCCTACGGACAGGGGGGAGCTCTGGGGCCAACGTCCTGACTTTC. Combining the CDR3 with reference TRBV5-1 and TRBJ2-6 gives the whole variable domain KAGVTQTPRYLIKTRGQQVTLSCSPISGHRSVSWYQQTPGQGLQFLFEYFSETQRNKGNFPGRFSGRQFSNSRSEMNVSTLELGDSALYLCASSLRTGGSSGANVLTFGAGSRLTVL.

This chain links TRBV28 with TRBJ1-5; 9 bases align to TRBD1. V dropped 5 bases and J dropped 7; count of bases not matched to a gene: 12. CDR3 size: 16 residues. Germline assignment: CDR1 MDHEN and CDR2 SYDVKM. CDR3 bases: TGTGCCAGCAGTGGACAGGGGAAAAATCAGGGGCAGCCCCAGCATTTT. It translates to CASSGQGKNQGQPQHF.

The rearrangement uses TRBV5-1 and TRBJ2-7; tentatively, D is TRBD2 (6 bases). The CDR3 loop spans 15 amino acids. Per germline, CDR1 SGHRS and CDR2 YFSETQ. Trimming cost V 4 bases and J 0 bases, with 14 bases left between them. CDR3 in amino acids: CASSLGLPTSYEQYF. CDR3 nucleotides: TGCGCCAGCAGCCTGGGACTGCCAACCTCCTACGAGCAGTACTTC.

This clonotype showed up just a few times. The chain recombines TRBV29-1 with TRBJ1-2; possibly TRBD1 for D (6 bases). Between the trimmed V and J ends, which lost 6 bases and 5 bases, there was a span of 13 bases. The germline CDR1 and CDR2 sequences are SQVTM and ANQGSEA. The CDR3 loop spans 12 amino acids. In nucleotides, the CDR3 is TGCAGCGTGGCGGACAGCCTGTATGGCTACACCTTC. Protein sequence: CSVADSLYGYTF.

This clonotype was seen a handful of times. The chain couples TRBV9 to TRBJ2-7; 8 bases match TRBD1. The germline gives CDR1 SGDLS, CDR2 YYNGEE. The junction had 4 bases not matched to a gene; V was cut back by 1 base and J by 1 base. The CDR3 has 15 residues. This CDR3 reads CASSVTDRVSYEQYF. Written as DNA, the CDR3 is TGTGCCAGCAGCGTAACGGACAGGGTTTCCTACGAGCAGTACTTC.

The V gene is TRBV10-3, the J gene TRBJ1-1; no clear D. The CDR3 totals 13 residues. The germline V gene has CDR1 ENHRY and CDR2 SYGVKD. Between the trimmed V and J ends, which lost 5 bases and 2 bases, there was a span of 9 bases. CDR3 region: CAISQNPNTEAFF. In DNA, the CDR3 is TGTGCCATCAGTCAGAATCCAAACACTGAAGCTTTCTTT.

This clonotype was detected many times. CDR3 in amino acids: CASSPTSTGEQYF. DNA of the CDR3: TGTGCCAGCAGCCCGACTAGTACTGGCGAGCAGTACTTC. The chain carries TRBV7-3 and TRBJ2-7; TRBD2 might be the D (6 bases). Per germline, CDR1 SGHTA and CDR2 FQGTGA. The V and J ends lost 5 bases and 6 bases respectively, with 14 bases between them. The CDR3 spans 13 residues.

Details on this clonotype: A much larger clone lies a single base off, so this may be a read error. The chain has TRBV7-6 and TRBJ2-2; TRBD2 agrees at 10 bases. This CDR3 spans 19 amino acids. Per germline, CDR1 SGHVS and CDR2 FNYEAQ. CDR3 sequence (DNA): TGTGCCAGCAGCTTGATTTATGCTAGCGGGGGAATCAACACCAGGGAGCTGTTTTTT. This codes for CASSLIYASGGINTRELFF.

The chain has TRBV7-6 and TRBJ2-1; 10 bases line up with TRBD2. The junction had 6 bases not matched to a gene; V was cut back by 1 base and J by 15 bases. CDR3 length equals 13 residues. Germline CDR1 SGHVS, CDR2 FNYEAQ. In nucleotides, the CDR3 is TGTGCCAGCAGCTTAGATCTAGCGGGAGTAACGTTCTTC. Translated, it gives CASSLDLAGVTFF.

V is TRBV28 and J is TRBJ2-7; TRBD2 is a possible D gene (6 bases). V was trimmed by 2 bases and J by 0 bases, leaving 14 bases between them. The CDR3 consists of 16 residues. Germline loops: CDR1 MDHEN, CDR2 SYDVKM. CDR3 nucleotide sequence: TGTGCCAGCAGTTTAGTCCTACTAGCCTACTCCTACGAGCAGTACTTC. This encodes CASSLVLLAYSYEQYF.

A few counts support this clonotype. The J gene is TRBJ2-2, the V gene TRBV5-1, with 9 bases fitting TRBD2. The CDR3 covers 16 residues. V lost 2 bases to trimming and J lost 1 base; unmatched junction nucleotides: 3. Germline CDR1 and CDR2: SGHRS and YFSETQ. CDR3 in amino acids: CASSLAGGLNTGELFF. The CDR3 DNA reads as TGCGCCAGCAGCTTAGCGGGGGGCCTGAACACCGGGGAGCTGTTTTTT.

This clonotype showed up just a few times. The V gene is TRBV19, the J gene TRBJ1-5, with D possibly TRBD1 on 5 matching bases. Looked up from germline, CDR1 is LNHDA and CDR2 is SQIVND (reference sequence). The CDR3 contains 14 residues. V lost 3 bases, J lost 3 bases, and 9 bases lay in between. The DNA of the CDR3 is TGTGCCAGTAGTATCGACAGCTTCAATCAGCCCCAGCATTTT. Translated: CASSIDSFNQPQHF.

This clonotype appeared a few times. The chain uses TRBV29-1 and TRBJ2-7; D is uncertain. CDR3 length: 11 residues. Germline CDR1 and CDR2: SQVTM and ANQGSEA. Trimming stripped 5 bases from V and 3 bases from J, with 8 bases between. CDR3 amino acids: CSVLDGYEQYF. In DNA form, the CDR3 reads TGCAGCGTTTTGGACGGCTACGAGCAGTACTTC.

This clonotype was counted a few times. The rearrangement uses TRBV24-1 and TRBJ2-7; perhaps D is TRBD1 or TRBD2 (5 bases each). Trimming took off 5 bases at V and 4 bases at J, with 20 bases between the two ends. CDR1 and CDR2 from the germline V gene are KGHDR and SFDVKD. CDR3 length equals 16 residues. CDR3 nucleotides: TGTGCCACCAGTGGGGAAGGGCGGACCGGGGCGTACGAGCAGTACTTC. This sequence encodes CATSGEGRTGAYEQYF.

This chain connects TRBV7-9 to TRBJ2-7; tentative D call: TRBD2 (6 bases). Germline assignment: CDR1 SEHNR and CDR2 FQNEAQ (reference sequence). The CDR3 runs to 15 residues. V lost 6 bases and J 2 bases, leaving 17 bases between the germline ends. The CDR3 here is CASSPGLWGAYEQYF. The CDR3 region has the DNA TGTGCCAGCAGTCCCGGGCTGTGGGGGGCCTACGAGCAGTACTTC.